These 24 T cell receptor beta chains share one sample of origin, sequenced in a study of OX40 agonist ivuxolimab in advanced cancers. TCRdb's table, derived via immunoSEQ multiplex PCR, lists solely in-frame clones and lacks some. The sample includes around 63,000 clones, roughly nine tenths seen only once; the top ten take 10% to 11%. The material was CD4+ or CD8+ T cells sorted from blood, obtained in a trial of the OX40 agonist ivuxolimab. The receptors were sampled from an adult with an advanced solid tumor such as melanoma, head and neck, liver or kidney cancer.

For the CDR3, the DNA is TGTGCCAGCAGCATTCTGGGGAGAGACACCGGGGAGCTGTTTTTT. Translation: CASSILGRDTGELFF. The gene calls are TRBV11-3 and TRBJ2-2, with TRBD2 as a possible D gene (5 bases). Trimming cost V 5 bases and J 3 bases, with 13 bases left between them. The CDR3 length is 15 residues. Germline values: CDR1 SGHNT, CDR2 YENEEA.

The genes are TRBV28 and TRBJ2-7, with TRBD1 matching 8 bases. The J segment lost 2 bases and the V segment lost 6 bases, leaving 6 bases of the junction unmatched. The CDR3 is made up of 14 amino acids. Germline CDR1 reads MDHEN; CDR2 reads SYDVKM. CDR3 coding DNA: TGTGCCAGCAGGATGACAGGGGAGACCTACGAGCAGTACTTC. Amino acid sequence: CASRMTGETYEQYF.

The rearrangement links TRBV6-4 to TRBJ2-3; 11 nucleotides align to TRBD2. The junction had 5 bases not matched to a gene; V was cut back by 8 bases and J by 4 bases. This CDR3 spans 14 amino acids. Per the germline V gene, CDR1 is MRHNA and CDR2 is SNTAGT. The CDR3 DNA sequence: TGTGCCAGCCGGACTAGCGGGTCATCAGATACGCAGTATTTT. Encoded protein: CASRTSGSSDTQYF.

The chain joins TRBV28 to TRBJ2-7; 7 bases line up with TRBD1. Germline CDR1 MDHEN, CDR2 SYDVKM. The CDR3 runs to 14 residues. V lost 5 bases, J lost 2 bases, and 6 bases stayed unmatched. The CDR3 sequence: CASSTRQGPYEQYF. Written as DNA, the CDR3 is TGTGCCAGCAGTACCAGACAGGGTCCCTACGAGCAGTACTTC.

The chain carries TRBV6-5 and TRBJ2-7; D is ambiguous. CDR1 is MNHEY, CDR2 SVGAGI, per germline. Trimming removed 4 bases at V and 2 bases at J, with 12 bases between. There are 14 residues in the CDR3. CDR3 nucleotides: TGTGCCAGCAGTTCCAGTCTTATACCCTACGAGCAGTACTTC. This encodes CASSSSLIPYEQYF.

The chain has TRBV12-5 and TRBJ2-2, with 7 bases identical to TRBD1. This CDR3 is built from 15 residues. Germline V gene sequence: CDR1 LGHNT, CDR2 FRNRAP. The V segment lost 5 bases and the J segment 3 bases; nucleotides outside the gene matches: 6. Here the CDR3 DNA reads TGTGCTAGTGGTCTTCGGACAGGCGACACCGGGGAGCTGTTTTTT. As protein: CASGLRTGDTGELFF. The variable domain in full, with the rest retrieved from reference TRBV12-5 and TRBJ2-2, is DARVTQTPRHKVTEMGQEVTMRCQPILGHNTVFWYRQTMMQGLELLAYFRNRAPLDDSGMPKDRFSAEMPDATLATLKIQPSEPRDSAVYFCASGLRTGDTGELFFGEGSRLTVL.

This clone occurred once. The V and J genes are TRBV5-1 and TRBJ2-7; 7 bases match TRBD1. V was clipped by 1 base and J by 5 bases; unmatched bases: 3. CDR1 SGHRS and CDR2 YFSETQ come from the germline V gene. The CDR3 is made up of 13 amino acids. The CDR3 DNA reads TGCGCCAGCAGCTTGACCGGACAGGACGAGCAGTACTTC. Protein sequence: CASSLTGQDEQYF.

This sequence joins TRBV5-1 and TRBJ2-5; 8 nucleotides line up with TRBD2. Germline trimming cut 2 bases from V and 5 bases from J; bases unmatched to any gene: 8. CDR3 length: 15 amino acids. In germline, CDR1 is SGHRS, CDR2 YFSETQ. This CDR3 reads CASSFTGTRGETQYF. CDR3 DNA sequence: TGCGCCAGCAGCTTCACCGGGACTAGAGGGGAGACCCAGTACTTC. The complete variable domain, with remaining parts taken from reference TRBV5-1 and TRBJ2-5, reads KAGVTQTPRYLIKTRGQQVTLSCSPISGHRSVSWYQQTPGQGLQFLFEYFSETQRNKGNFPGRFSGRQFSNSRSEMNVSTLELGDSALYLCASSFTGTRGETQYFGPGTRLLVL.

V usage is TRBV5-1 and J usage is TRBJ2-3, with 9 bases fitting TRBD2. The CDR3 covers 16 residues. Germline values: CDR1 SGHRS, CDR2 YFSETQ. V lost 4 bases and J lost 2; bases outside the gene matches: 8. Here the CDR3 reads CASSAQLAGATDTQYF. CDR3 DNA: TGCGCCAGCAGCGCCCAACTAGCGGGTGCCACAGATACGCAGTATTTT.

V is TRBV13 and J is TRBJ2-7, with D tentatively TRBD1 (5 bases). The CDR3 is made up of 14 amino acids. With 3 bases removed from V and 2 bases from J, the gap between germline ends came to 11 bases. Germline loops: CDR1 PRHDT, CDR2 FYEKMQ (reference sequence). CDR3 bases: TGTGCCAGCAGCTTCGGGCTAGGGGCCTACGAGCAGTACTTC. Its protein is CASSFGLGAYEQYF. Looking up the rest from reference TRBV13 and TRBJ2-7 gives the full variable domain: AAGVIQSPRHLIKEKRETATLKCYPIPRHDTVYWYQQGPGQDPQFLISFYEKMQSDKGSIPDRFSAQQFSDYHSELNMSSLELGDSALYFCASSFGLGAYEQYFGPGTRLTVT.

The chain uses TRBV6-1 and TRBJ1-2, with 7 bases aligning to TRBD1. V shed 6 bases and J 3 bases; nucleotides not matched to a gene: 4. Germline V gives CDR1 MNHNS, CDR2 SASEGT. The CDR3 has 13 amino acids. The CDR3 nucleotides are TGTGCCAGCAGCACCGACAGGGACTATGGCTACACCTTC. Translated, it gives CASSTDRDYGYTF.

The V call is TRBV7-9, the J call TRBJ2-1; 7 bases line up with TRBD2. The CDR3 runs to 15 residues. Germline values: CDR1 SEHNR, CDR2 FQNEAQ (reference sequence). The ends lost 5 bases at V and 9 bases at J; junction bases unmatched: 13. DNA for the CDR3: TGTGCCAGCAGCCTTCGGACTAGAGGGATGGGTGAGCAGTTCTTC. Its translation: CASSLRTRGMGEQFF.

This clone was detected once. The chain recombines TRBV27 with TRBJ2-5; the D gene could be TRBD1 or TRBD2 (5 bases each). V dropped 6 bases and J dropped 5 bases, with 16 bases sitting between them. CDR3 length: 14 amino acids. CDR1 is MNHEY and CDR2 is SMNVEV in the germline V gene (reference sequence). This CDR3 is CASSPGAGRETQYF. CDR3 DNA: TGTGCCAGCAGCCCCGGGGCGGGCCGGGAGACCCAGTACTTC.

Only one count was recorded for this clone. This chain's CDR3 is CASSSSGQGTDEQYF. The CDR3 region has the DNA TGCGCCAGCAGTTCGTCAGGACAGGGTACGGACGAGCAGTACTTC. The chain is built from TRBV5-1 and TRBJ2-7; 8 bases are shared with TRBD1. The CDR3 covers 15 residues. From germline, CDR1 is SGHRS and CDR2 YFSETQ. After removal of 5 bases from V and 5 bases from J, the junction contained 12 bases not matched to a gene.

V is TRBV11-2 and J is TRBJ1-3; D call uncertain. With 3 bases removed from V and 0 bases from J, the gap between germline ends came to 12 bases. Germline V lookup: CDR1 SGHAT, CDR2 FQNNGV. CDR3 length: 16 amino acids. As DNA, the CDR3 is TGTGCCAGCAGCTTTGGCTATGATGTCTCTGGAAACACCATATATTTT. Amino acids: CASSFGYDVSGNTIYF.

CDR3 amino acids: CASLRKGQGTYEQYF. For the CDR3, the DNA is TGTGCCAGCCTAAGGAAGGGACAGGGGACCTACGAGCAGTACTTC. The chain combines TRBV6-6 with TRBJ2-5, with 10 bases identical to TRBD1. Gene TRBJ2-7 matches the end of the DNA better, so the J call may be wrong. CDR1 and CDR2 (germline): MNHNY, SVGAGI (reference sequence). The CDR3 consists of 15 residues.

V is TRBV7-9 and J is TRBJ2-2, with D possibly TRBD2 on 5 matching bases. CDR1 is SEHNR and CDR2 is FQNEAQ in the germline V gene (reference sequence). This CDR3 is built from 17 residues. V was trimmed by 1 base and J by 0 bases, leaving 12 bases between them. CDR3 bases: TGTGCCAGCAGCTTAGGATTATGGGGAGCGAACACCGGGGAGCTGTTTTTT. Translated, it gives CASSLGLWGANTGELFF.

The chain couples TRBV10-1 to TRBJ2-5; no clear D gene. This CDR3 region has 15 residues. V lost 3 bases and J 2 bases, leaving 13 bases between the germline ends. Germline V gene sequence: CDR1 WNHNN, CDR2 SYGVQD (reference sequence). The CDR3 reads CASSDPRSDQETQYF. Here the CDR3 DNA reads TGCGCCAGCAGTGATCCGAGGTCGGATCAAGAGACCCAGTACTTC.

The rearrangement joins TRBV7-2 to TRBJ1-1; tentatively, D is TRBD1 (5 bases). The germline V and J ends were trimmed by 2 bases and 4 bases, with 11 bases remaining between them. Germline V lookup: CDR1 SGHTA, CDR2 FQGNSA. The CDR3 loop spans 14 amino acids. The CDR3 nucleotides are TGTGCCAGCAGCTTACAGGGAGTTGGCACTGAAGCTTTCTTT. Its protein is CASSLQGVGTEAFF. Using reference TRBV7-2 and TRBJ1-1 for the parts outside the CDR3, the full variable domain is GAGVSQSPSNKVTEKGKDVELRCDPISGHTALYWYRQSLGQGLEFLIYFQGNSAPDKSGLPSDRFSAERTGGSVSTLTIQRTQQEDSAVYLCASSLQGVGTEAFFGQGTRLTVV.

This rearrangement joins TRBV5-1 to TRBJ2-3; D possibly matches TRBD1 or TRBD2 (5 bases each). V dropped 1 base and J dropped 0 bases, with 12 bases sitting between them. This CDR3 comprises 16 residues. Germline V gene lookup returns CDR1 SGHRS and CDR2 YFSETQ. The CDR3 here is CASSLTDSGSTDTQYF. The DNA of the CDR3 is TGCGCCAGCAGCTTGACCGACAGCGGTAGCACAGATACGCAGTATTTT.

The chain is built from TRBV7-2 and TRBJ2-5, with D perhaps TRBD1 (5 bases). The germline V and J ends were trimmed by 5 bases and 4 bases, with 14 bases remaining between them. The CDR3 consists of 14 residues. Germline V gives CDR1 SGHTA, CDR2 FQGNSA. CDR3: CASSAGFFRETQYF. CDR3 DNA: TGTGCCAGCAGCGCAGGGTTTTTTCGAGAGACCCAGTACTTC.

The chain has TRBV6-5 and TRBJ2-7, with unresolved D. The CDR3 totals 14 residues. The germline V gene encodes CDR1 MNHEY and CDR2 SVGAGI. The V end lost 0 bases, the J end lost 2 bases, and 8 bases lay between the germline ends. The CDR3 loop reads CASSYSRVAYEQYF. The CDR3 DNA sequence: TGTGCCAGCAGTTACTCACGGGTGGCCTACGAGCAGTACTTC.

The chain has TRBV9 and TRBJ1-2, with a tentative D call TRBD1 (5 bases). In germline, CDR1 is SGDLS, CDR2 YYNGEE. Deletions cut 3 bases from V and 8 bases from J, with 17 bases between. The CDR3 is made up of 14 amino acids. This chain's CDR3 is CASSAQVKAGGYTF. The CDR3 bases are TGTGCCAGCAGCGCACAGGTCAAGGCAGGGGGCTACACCTTC.

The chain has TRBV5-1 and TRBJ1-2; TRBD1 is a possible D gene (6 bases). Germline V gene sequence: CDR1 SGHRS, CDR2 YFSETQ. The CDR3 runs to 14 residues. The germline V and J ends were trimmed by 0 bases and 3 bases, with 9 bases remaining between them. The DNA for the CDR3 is TGCGCCAGCAGCTTGGATAGGGGGTACTATGGCTACACCTTC. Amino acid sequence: CASSLDRGYYGYTF. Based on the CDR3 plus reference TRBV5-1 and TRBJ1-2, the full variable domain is KAGVTQTPRYLIKTRGQQVTLSCSPISGHRSVSWYQQTPGQGLQFLFEYFSETQRNKGNFPGRFSGRQFSNSRSEMNVSTLELGDSALYLCASSLDRGYYGYTFGSGTRLTVV.